The rows below give T cell receptor beta chains drawn from one sample of a study of cytomegalovirus exposure and HLA in healthy donors. Libraries were prepared by immunoSEQ multiplex PCR; TCRdb keeps only in-frame clonotypes and omits some of them. The data contain approximately 99,000 clones, around 82% of them seen just once; the ten biggest clones take up roughly 5.1%. Sequencing input: PBMCs. The source is a man aged 40-49 years in good health and CMV-seropositive. Both conserved end residues are part of each CDR3. Fields, in order: D gene, V gene, clone size, J gene, CDR3 protein, CDR3 DNA. A D gene is named only where the DNA matches it firmly. Not every row has a clone size; where given, it reads once, few, many or a size class.

D: TRBD1; V: TRBV19; size: .; J: TRBJ1-4; CDR3: CASRMTGLNEKLFF; DNA: TGTGCCAGTAGAATGACAGGGCTTAATGAAAAACTGTTTTTT
D: .; V: TRBV14; size: .; J: TRBJ1-2; CDR3: CASSQGTAANYGYTF; DNA: TGTGCCAGCAGCCAAGGGACAGCAGCTAACTATGGCTACACCTTC
D: .; V: TRBV6-6; size: .; J: TRBJ1-2; CDR3: CASSYLGGDGYTF; DNA: TGTGCCAGCAGTTACCTCGGGGGGGACGGCTACACCTTC
D: TRBD1; V: TRBV5-1; size: .; J: TRBJ1-1; CDR3: CASSFGTDYTEAFF; DNA: TGCGCCAGCAGCTTTGGGACAGATTACACTGAAGCTTTCTTT
D: .; V: TRBV19; size: .; J: TRBJ1-1; CDR3: CASSFGQMNTEAFF; DNA: TGTGCCAGTAGTTTTGGGCAGATGAACACTGAAGCTTTCTTT
D: TRBD1; V: TRBV19; size: .; J: TRBJ1-1; CDR3: CASRTGGTEAFF; DNA: TGTGCCAGTAGGACAGGGGGCACTGAAGCTTTCTTT
D: .; V: TRBV5-1; size: few; J: TRBJ1-2; CDR3: CASRPDTDYGYTF; DNA: TGCGCCAGCAGACCAGACACCGACTATGGCTACACCTTC
D: .; V: TRBV18; size: .; J: TRBJ2-3; CDR3: CASSPPEGGSRTQYF; DNA: TGTGCCAGCTCACCACCGGAGGGCGGCTCGCGGACGCAGTATTTT
D: .; V: TRBV5-4; size: .; J: TRBJ2-5; CDR3: CASSQRGVQTQYF; DNA: TGTGCCAGCAGCCAGCGCGGGGTGCAGACCCAGTACTTC
D: TRBD2; V: TRBV5-1; size: .; J: TRBJ2-1; CDR3: CASSLDSSGNYNEQFF; DNA: TGCGCCAGCAGCTTGGATAGTAGCGGGAACTACAATGAGCAGTTCTTC
D: TRBD1; V: TRBV5-1; size: .; J: TRBJ2-2; CDR3: CASSLANRGTNTGELFF; DNA: TGCGCCAGCAGCTTGGCAAACAGGGGTACGAACACCGGGGAGCTGTTTTTT
D: TRBD1; V: TRBV2; size: .; J: TRBJ1-5; CDR3: CASTRGQGRQPQHF; DNA: TGTGCCAGCACCCGCGGACAGGGACGGCAGCCCCAGCATTTT
D: TRBD2; V: TRBV4-1; size: .; J: TRBJ2-3; CDR3: CASSQVPGLAVTDTQYF; DNA: TGCGCCAGCAGCCAAGTTCCGGGACTAGCGGTAACAGATACGCAGTATTTT
D: TRBD1; V: TRBV29-1; size: .; J: TRBJ1-4; CDR3: CSAGQGGNEKLFF; DNA: TGCAGCGCCGGACAGGGGGGGAATGAAAAACTGTTTTTT
D: .; V: TRBV5-1; size: .; J: TRBJ1-5; CDR3: CASSLRGSSNQPQHF; DNA: TGCGCCAGCAGCTTGCGGGGGTCCAGCAATCAGCCCCAGCATTTT
D: TRBD1; V: TRBV2; size: .; J: TRBJ1-2; CDR3: CASEGAGYTF; DNA: TGTGCCAGCGAGGGGGCTGGCTACACCTTC
D: .; V: TRBV6-6; size: few; J: TRBJ2-1; CDR3: CASSSSTSGGVLEQFF; DNA: .
D: TRBD1; V: TRBV10-3; size: .; J: TRBJ1-2; CDR3: CAISERGQGDGYTF; DNA: TGTGCCATCAGTGAGCGGGGACAGGGTGATGGCTACACCTTC
D: TRBD2; V: TRBV4-1; size: .; J: TRBJ2-5; CDR3: CASSPYRLAGQETQYF; DNA: TGCGCCAGCAGCCCCTACCGACTAGCGGGACAAGAGACCCAGTACTTC
D: .; V: TRBV25-1; size: once; J: TRBJ1-1; CDR3: CASSPQGYTEAFF; DNA: TGTGCCAGCAGTCCACAGGGTTACACTGAAGCTTTCTTT
D: .; V: TRBV18; size: once; J: TRBJ1-2; CDR3: CASSPSRVFSPYYGYTF; DNA: TGTGCCAGCTCACCATCGAGGGTTTTCTCCCCCTACTATGGCTACACCTTC
D: TRBD1; V: TRBV6-5; size: .; J: TRBJ1-1; CDR3: CASSVTQGGGTEAFF; DNA: TGTGCCAGCAGTGTTACACAGGGGGGGGGCACTGAAGCTTTCTTT
D: .; V: TRBV6-5; size: .; J: TRBJ2-2; CDR3: CASSLRVGGTGELFF; DNA: TGTGCCAGCAGCCTCAGGGTCGGGGGCACCGGGGAGCTGTTTTTT
D: .; V: TRBV4-1; size: .; J: TRBJ2-7; CDR3: CASSHRLNYEQYF; DNA: TGCGCCAGCAGCCACCGACTGAACTACGAGCAGTACTTC
D: TRBD1; V: TRBV19; size: .; J: TRBJ1-2; CDR3: CATGQGTNYGYTF; DNA: TGTGCCACCGGACAGGGGACTAACTATGGCTACACCTTC
D: .; V: TRBV6-5; size: .; J: TRBJ1-2; CDR3: CASSYLGLHYGYTF; DNA: TGTGCCAGCAGTTACTTAGGACTGCACTATGGCTACACCTTC
D: TRBD2; V: TRBV28; size: .; J: TRBJ2-7; CDR3: CASSLGLADYEQYF; DNA: TGTGCCAGCAGTTTGGGACTAGCGGACTACGAGCAGTACTTC
D: .; V: TRBV5-1; size: .; J: TRBJ1-1; CDR3: CASSDTQSTEAFF; DNA: TGCGCCAGCAGCGACACCCAAAGTACTGAAGCTTTCTTT
D: TRBD1; V: TRBV7-9; size: .; J: TRBJ1-5; CDR3: CASSLGQDQPQHF; DNA: TGTGCCAGCAGCCTCGGACAGGATCAGCCCCAGCATTTT
D: .; V: TRBV5-6; size: .; J: TRBJ2-1; CDR3: CASRPGRNNEQFF; DNA: TGTGCCAGCAGACCGGGGAGGAACAATGAGCAGTTCTTC
D: .; V: TRBV6-5; size: .; J: TRBJ2-7; CDR3: CASSLFGYEQYF; DNA: TGTGCCAGCAGTTTATTCGGCTACGAGCAGTACTTC
D: TRBD1; V: TRBV9; size: .; J: TRBJ1-4; CDR3: CASSAQGANEKLFF; DNA: TGTGCCAGCAGCGCGCAGGGGGCGAATGAAAAACTGTTTTTT
D: .; V: TRBV7-7; size: .; J: TRBJ1-2; CDR3: CASSPWTDGYTF; DNA: TGTGCTAGCAGCCCATGGACAGATGGCTACACCTTC
D: .; V: TRBV27; size: .; J: TRBJ1-4; CDR3: CASSWTATNEKLFF; DNA: TGTGCCAGCAGTTGGACAGCAACTAATGAAAAACTGTTTTTT
D: .; V: TRBV30; size: .; J: TRBJ1-6; CDR3: CAWTNPGGPYSPLHF; DNA: TGTGCCTGGACCAACCCGGGAGGCCCTTATTCACCCCTCCACTTT
D: .; V: TRBV5-1; size: .; J: TRBJ1-1; CDR3: CASSLQGNTEAFF; DNA: TGCGCCAGCAGCCTACAGGGGAACACTGAAGCTTTCTTT
D: .; V: TRBV5-5; size: .; J: TRBJ2-2; CDR3: CASSFVRAGELFF; DNA: TGTGCCAGCAGCTTTGTCAGGGCCGGGGAGCTGTTTTTT
D: .; V: TRBV11-1; size: .; J: TRBJ1-1; CDR3: CASSLRRGNTEAFF; DNA: TGTGCCAGCAGCTTGAGACGGGGGAACACTGAAGCTTTCTTT
D: .; V: TRBV27; size: few; J: TRBJ1-2; CDR3: CASSLWGGAYDYYGYTF; DNA: TGTGCCAGCAGTTTATGGGGTGGGGCGTATGATTATTATGGCTACACCTTC
D: TRBD2; V: TRBV19; size: .; J: TRBJ2-7; CDR3: CASRAGTSGSYEQYF; DNA: TGTGCCAGTAGAGCCGGGACTAGCGGTTCCTACGAGCAGTACTTC
D: TRBD1; V: TRBV7-3; size: .; J: TRBJ1-4; CDR3: CASSLTGAPNEKLFF; DNA: TGTGCCAGCAGCCTAACAGGGGCCCCTAATGAAAAACTGTTTTTT
D: TRBD1; V: TRBV19; size: .; J: TRBJ2-1; CDR3: CASKLGKGANEQFF; DNA: TGTGCCAGTAAGTTAGGGAAGGGGGCTAATGAGCAGTTCTTC
D: TRBD1; V: TRBV5-1; size: .; J: TRBJ1-1; CDR3: CASSNRDRNTEAFF; DNA: TGCGCCAGCAGCAACCGGGACAGGAACACTGAAGCTTTCTTT
D: TRBD2; V: TRBV30; size: once; J: TRBJ2-7; CDR3: CAWCRTSSIYEQYF; DNA: TGTGCCTGGTGCCGGACTAGTTCCATCTACGAGCAGTACTTC